This T cell receptor beta chain was identified in a study of tumor-infiltrating lymphocytes in localized non-small cell lung cancer. Whole-study context: Resected tumor was paired with non-adjacent uninvolved lung from the same patient.

Clones were read by immunoSEQ multiplex PCR, and TCRdb kept only the in-frame ones, dropping some. The sample comprises around 21,000 clones, roughly 80% of which are singletons, and around 3.4% rests with the top ten. V was trimmed by 5 bases and J by 6 bases, leaving 17 bases between them. The CDR3 is 14 residues long. The germline V gene encodes CDR1 MDHEN and CDR2 SYDVKM. The clonotype originates from a human donor with non-small cell lung cancer. The source material was lung tumor tissue. The rearrangement links TRBV28 to TRBJ2-7; D is possibly TRBD2 (7 bases). CDR3 sequence: CASSTPGGDGEQYF. CDR3 DNA sequence: TGTGCCAGCAGTACACCGGGGGGCGATGGCGAGCAGTACTTC.